What follows are 32 T cell receptor beta chains derived from one specimen sequenced in a study of T cells expressing NK-cell markers. TCRdb re-analyzed the 5' RACE reads; it lists each CDR3 protein once, without DNA. This sample contains fewer than 200,000 distinct CDR3 sequences. Source material: blood T cells: a sorted CD56 or NKG2C T cell subset, CD4+ or CD8+ T cells, or bulk PBMC T cells (not recorded which). Source of these receptors: a woman aged 18 to 75 in good health.

This sequence joins TRBV27 and TRBJ2-1. The germline gives CDR1 MNHEY, CDR2 SMNVEV (reference sequence). The CDR3 sequence is 14 residues long. The CDR3 spells CASSSGYSYNEQFF.

The chain combines TRBV4-1 with TRBJ2-4. The CDR3 runs to 14 residues. CDR1 and CDR2 from the germline V gene are MGHRA and YSYEKL. CDR3 residues: CASSQDGAKNIQYF.

This chain uses TRBV7-2 with TRBJ2-1; TCRdb's D call of TRBD1 is untestable without DNA. Germline V gene data show CDR1 as SGHTA and CDR2 as FQGNSA. The CDR3 extends over 15 amino acids. CDR3 region: CASSLSWDVPNEQFF.

The chain uses TRBV15 and TRBJ2-1. The CDR3 consists of 15 residues. Germline V gene lookup returns CDR1 LNHNV and CDR2 YYDKDF (reference sequence). The CDR3 loop is CATSRDQPRSNEQFF.

The CDR3 here is CASSQESRAYNSPLHF. V usage is TRBV3-1 and J usage is TRBJ1-6. The CDR3 sequence is 16 residues long. The V gene's germline CDR1 is LGHDT and CDR2 YNNKEL (reference sequence).

This chain uses TRBV3-1 with TRBJ2-1; TCRdb lists TRBD1, though no DNA is available to test this call. The CDR3 runs 12 residues. CDR1 LGHDT and CDR2 YNNKEL come from the germline V gene (reference sequence). The CDR3 region is CASQGQGSFSSF.

The chain couples TRBV5-1 to TRBJ2-2; the D call of TRBD2 rests on TCRdb alone, since no DNA is present to check it. Per the germline V gene, CDR1 is SGHRS and CDR2 is YFSETQ. The CDR3 contains 15 residues. Here the CDR3 reads CASSAGTRNTGELFF.

The J gene is TRBJ2-5, the V gene TRBV20-1. Germline assignment: CDR1 DFQATT and CDR2 SNEGSKA (reference sequence). This CDR3 region has 12 residues. Here the CDR3 reads CSASTAAETQYF.

This sequence joins TRBV5-1 and TRBJ2-7; TCRdb picks TRBD2, but there is no DNA to check that call. This CDR3 has 15 residues. Germline CDR1 reads SGHRS; CDR2 reads YFSETQ. CDR3 region: CASSLGASGGYEQYF.

The rearrangement links TRBV5-5 to TRBJ1-5; TCRdb indicates TRBD1, and absent DNA this call remains unverified. The CDR3 totals 16 residues. The germline gives CDR1 SGHKS, CDR2 YYEKEE (reference sequence). CDR3 amino acids: CASSLGGRGSNQPQHF. The full variable domain, with the rest looked up from reference TRBV5-5 and TRBJ1-5, is DAGVTQSPTHLIKTRGQQVTLRCSPISGHKSVSWYQQVLGQGPQFIFQYYEKEERGRGNFPDRFSARQFPNYSSELNVNALLLGDSALYLCASSLGGRGSNQPQHFGDGTRLSIL.

The rearrangement links TRBV3-1 to TRBJ1-1. The CDR3 has 11 amino acids. Germline V gene sequence: CDR1 LGHDT, CDR2 YNNKEL (reference sequence). CDR3: CASSRTGEAFF. The whole variable domain, filled in from reference TRBV3-1 and TRBJ1-1, reads DTAVSQTPKYLVTQMGNDKSIKCEQNLGHDTMYWYKQDSKKFLKIMFSYNNKELIINETVPNRFSPKSPDKAHLNLHINSLELGDSAVYFCASSRTGEAFFGQGTRLTVV.

V is TRBV5-6 and J is TRBJ1-1. CDR3 size: 13 residues. Looked up from germline, CDR1 is SGHDT and CDR2 is YYEEEE. The CDR3 region is CASSLGWTTEAFF.

The chain links TRBV4-2 to TRBJ2-2; TCRdb indicates TRBD1, and absent DNA this call remains unverified. Germline V lookup: CDR1 LGHNA, CDR2 YNFKEQ. The length of the CDR3 is 17 residues. CDR3 amino acids: CASSQDGRTGDTGELFF.

The rearrangement joins TRBV24-1 to TRBJ2-3. CDR1 KGHDR and CDR2 SFDVKD come from the germline V gene. This CDR3 has 17 residues. The CDR3 protein is CATSERPVCPSTDTQYF.

This chain links TRBV2 with TRBJ1-6. CDR1 and CDR2 from the germline V gene are SNHLY and FYNNEI. This CDR3 contains 13 residues. The CDR3 is CASSENINSPLHF.

The CDR3 protein is CASSLDLQPYSPNTEAFF. The V call is TRBV5-1, the J call TRBJ1-1. CDR3 length: 18 amino acids. Germline V gene sequence: CDR1 SGHRS, CDR2 YFSETQ. The full variable domain, its missing parts supplied by reference TRBV5-1 and TRBJ1-1, is KAGVTQTPRYLIKTRGQQVTLSCSPISGHRSVSWYQQTPGQGLQFLFEYFSETQRNKGNFPGRFSGRQFSNSRSEMNVSTLELGDSALYLCASSLDLQPYSPNTEAFFGQGTRLTVV.

This CDR3 reads CASTLRDSNQPQHF. The chain is built from TRBV12-3 or TRBV12-4 and TRBJ1-5; with no DNA, the TCRdb D assignment of TRBD1 cannot be verified. The CDR3 is 14 residues long.

V gene TRBV24-1 combines with J gene TRBJ2-3; TCRdb indicates TRBD1, and absent DNA this call remains unverified. The CDR3 loop spans 16 amino acids. Germline assignment: CDR1 KGHDR and CDR2 SFDVKD. The CDR3 reads CATSDPLGGLVDTQYF.

This rearrangement joins TRBV12-3 or TRBV12-4 to TRBJ2-6. The CDR3 is 16 residues long. The CDR3 loop reads CASSLARSSGANVLTF.

CDR3 loop: CASRDRVGDEKLFF. The gene calls are TRBV2 and TRBJ1-4; the D call of TRBD1 rests on TCRdb alone, since no DNA is present to check it. The CDR3 is made up of 14 amino acids. From germline, CDR1 is SNHLY and CDR2 FYNNEI. Supplemented by reference TRBV2 and TRBJ1-4, the full variable domain reads EPEVTQTPSHQVTQMGQEVILRCVPISNHLYFYWYRQILGQKVEFLVSFYNNEISEKSEIFDDQFSVERPDGSNFTLKIRSTKLEDSAMYFCASRDRVGDEKLFFGSGTQLSVL.

V and J are TRBV12-3 or TRBV12-4 and TRBJ2-7. This CDR3 is 14 amino acids long. CDR3 residues: CASSFSRSSYEKYF.

The rearrangement joins TRBV20-1 to TRBJ2-3; TCRdb proposes TRBD1, but this gene call is untestable without DNA. The V gene's germline CDR1 is DFQATT and CDR2 SNEGSKA (reference sequence). This CDR3 is built from 14 residues. CDR3 sequence reads: CSAPKGGRIGTQYF.

V gene TRBV5-1 combines with J gene TRBJ1-1; TCRdb's D call of TRBD1 is untestable without DNA. Germline V lookup: CDR1 SGHRS, CDR2 YFSETQ. There are 14 residues in the CDR3. CDR3 in amino acids: CASSLGTATSEAFF.

The chain is built from TRBV12-3 or TRBV12-4 and TRBJ1-6; checking the TCRdb D call of TRBD1 is not possible without DNA. CDR3 length equals 15 residues. The CDR3 spells CASSRDRASGSPLHF.

CDR3 protein: CASSVGLERGYTF. The chain joins TRBV12-3 or TRBV12-4 to TRBJ1-2. This CDR3 is 13 amino acids long.

This sequence joins TRBV7-9 and TRBJ2-5; TCRdb designates TRBD1, a call that cannot be tested without DNA. Germline assignment: CDR1 SEHNR and CDR2 FQNEAQ (reference sequence). CDR3 length: 14 residues. The CDR3: CASSVHQGGETQYF.

The chain joins TRBV7-3 to TRBJ2-1; without DNA, the TCRdb call of TRBD2 cannot be checked. CDR1 and CDR2 from the germline V gene are SGHTA and FQGTGA. The CDR3 totals 18 residues. CDR3 amino acids: CASSQGRVGQGDHNEQFF.

V usage is TRBV5-1 and J usage is TRBJ2-7. From germline, CDR1 is SGHRS and CDR2 YFSETQ. This CDR3 comprises 15 residues. The CDR3 region is CASSLYTQGSYEQYF.

This CDR3 is CASRTTYNEQFF. The chain uses TRBV5-5 and TRBJ2-1. The CDR3 runs 12 residues. Germline V gene data show CDR1 as SGHKS and CDR2 as YYEKEE (reference sequence).

V usage is TRBV5-1 and J usage is TRBJ2-1; TCRdb names TRBD2, which stays unverified in the absence of DNA. CDR1 and CDR2 from the germline V gene are SGHRS and YFSETQ. There are 15 residues in the CDR3. CDR3 in amino acids: CASSPDGTSGTEQFF.

This chain links TRBV7-8 with TRBJ2-7; the TCRdb call, TRBD1, lacks DNA for checking. CDR1 is SGHVS, CDR2 FQNEAQ, per germline. The CDR3 length is 11 residues. This CDR3 reads CATGQGYEQYF.

The genes are TRBV5-1 and TRBJ1-1; the TCRdb D gene call, TRBD1, has no DNA to confirm it. Germline assignment: CDR1 SGHRS and CDR2 YFSETQ. The CDR3 is 15 amino acids. The chain's CDR3 is CASSLAGTGETEAFF.